Sequencing of this TCR beta chain was carried out in a study of blood T cell repertoires in COVID-19. Turning to the study itself: Researchers got acute and convalescent COVID-19 samples from the United States, Italy and Spain.

Per germline, CDR1 SGHAT and CDR2 FQNNGV. This CDR3 has 13 residues. The V end lost 5 bases, the J end lost 9 bases, and 14 bases lay between the germline ends. Libraries were prepared by immunoSEQ multiplex PCR; TCRdb keeps only in-frame clonotypes and omits some of them. The table lists some 150,000 clones, about 87% of them singletons. The rearrangement links TRBV11-2 to TRBJ2-1, with a weak D call TRBD2 (6 bases). Sequences were obtained from peripheral blood. The clonotype was recovered from a woman aged 50 to 60 with active or convalescent COVID-19. The CDR3 region has the DNA TGTGCCAGCAGCGTAATTCCGGAGGGTGAGCAGTTCTTC. It encodes CASSVIPEGEQFF.